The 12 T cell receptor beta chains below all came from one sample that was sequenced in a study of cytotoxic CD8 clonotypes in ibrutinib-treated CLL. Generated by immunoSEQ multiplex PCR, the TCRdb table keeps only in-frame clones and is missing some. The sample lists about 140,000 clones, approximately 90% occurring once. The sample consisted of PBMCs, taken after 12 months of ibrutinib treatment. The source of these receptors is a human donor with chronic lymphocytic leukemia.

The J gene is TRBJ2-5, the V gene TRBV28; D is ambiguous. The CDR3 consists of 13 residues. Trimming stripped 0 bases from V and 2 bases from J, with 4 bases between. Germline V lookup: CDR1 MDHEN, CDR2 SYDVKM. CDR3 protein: CASSLWIQETQYF. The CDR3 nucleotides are TGTGCCAGCAGTTTATGGATACAAGAGACCCAGTACTTC. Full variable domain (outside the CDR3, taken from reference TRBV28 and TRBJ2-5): DVKVTQSSRYLVKRTGEKVFLECVQDMDHENMFWYRQDPGLGLRLIYFSYDVKMKEKGDIPEGYSVSREKKERFSLILESASTNQTSMYLCASSLWIQETQYFGPGTRLLVL.

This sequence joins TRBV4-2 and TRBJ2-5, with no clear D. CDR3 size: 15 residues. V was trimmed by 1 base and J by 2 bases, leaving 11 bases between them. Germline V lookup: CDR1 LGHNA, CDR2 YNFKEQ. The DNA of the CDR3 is TGTGCCAGCAGCCAAGTTACGGAATTACAAGAGACCCAGTACTTC. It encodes CASSQVTELQETQYF.

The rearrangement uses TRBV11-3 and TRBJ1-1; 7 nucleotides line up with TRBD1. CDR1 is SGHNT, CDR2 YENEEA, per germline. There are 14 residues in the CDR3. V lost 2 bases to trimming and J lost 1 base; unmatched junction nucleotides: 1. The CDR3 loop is CASSLSGGNTEAFF. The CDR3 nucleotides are TGTGCCAGCAGCTTATCAGGGGGGAACACTGAAGCTTTCTTT.

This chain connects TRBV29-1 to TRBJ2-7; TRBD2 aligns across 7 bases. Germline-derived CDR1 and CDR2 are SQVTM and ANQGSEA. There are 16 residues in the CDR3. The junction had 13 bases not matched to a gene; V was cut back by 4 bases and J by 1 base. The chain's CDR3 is CSVAPRGGSHSYEQYF. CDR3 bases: TGCAGCGTTGCCCCCCGGGGCGGGAGCCATTCCTACGAGCAGTACTTC.

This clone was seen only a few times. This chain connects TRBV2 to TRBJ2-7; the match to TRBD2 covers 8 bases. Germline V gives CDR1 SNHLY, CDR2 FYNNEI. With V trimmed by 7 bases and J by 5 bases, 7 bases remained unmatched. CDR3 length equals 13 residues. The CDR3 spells CASMQQAGDEQYF. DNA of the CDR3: TGTGCCAGCATGCAGCAAGCGGGGGACGAGCAGTACTTC. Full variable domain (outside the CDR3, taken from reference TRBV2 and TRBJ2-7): EPEVTQTPSHQVTQMGQEVILRCVPISNHLYFYWYRQILGQKVEFLVSFYNNEISEKSEIFDDQFSVERPDGSNFTLKIRSTKLEDSAMYFCASMQQAGDEQYFGPGTRLTVT.

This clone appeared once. The CDR3 nucleotides are TGTGCCAGCTCAACTGACAGCTACGAGCAGTACTTC. It specifies CASSTDSYEQYF. The chain couples TRBV18 to TRBJ2-7; weak D call: TRBD1 (5 bases). The CDR3 totals 12 residues. V lost 5 bases to trimming and J lost 3 bases, with 8 bases between them. The germline V gene encodes CDR1 KGHSH and CDR2 LQKENI.

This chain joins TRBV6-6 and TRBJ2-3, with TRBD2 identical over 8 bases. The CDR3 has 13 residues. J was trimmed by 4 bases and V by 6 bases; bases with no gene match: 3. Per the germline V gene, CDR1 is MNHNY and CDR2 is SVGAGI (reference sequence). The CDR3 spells CASSGRGSDTQYF. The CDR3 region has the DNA TGTGCCAGCAGCGGGAGGGGGTCAGATACGCAGTATTTT.

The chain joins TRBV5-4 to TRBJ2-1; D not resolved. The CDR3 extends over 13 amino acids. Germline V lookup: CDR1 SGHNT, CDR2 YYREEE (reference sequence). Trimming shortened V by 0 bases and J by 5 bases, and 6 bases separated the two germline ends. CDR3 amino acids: CASSLAHHNEQFF. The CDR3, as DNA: TGTGCCAGCAGCTTGGCCCACCACAATGAGCAGTTCTTC.

The CDR3, as DNA: TGTGCCAGCAGCCCCCCGCCTAGCGGGACAGACTTCAAAAGGGTCAATGAGCAGTTCTTC. Its translation: CASSPPPSGTDFKRVNEQFF. The chain recombines TRBV7-3 with TRBJ2-1, with 9 nucleotides matching TRBD2. This CDR3 spans 20 amino acids. After removal of 5 bases from V and 6 bases from J, the junction contained 23 bases not matched to a gene. Germline loops: CDR1 SGHTA, CDR2 FQGTGA.

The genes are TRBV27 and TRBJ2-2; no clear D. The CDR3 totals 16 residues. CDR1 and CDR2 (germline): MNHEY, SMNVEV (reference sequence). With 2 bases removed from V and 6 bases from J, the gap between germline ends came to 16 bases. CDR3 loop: CASSLPQASRPGELFF. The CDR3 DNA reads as TGTGCCAGCAGTTTACCCCAGGCCTCGCGGCCCGGGGAGCTGTTTTTT.

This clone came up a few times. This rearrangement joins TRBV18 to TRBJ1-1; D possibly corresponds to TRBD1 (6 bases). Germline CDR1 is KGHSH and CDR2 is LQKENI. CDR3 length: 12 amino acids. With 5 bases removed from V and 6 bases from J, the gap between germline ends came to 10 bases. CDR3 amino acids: CASSSGGAEAFF. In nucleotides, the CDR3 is TGTGCCAGCTCATCTGGGGGCGCTGAAGCTTTCTTT.

CDR3 region: CASSLYSYEQFF. CDR3 DNA sequence: TGTGCCAGCAGCTTGTACAGCTATGAGCAGTTCTTC. The V and J genes are TRBV5-5 and TRBJ2-1; D is uncertain. Trimming left V 1 base short and J 8 bases short, with 7 bases between. The CDR3 runs to 12 residues. Per germline, CDR1 SGHKS and CDR2 YYEKEE (reference sequence).